This T cell receptor beta chain originates from a study of T cells in Graves' hyperthyroidism and ophthalmopathy. Study observations and caveats: Classification by a 13 V-J model distinguished ophthalmopathy from stable hyperthyroidism.

The table lists this clonotype with many counts. Its antigen is unknown. Patients were excluded because of uncontrolled infection, other autoimmune disease, pregnancy or lactation. An approximately 10 ml volume of fresh peripheral blood provided the PBMCs. Trimming removed 3 bases at V and 1 base at J, with 12 bases between. CDR3 length equals 15 residues. CDR1 is SGHAT, CDR2 FQDESV, per germline (reference sequence). RNA transcripts provided the source from which TCR beta CDR3 regions were amplified. A set of HTBI primers served as the primers for a first-round RT-PCR of the TCR CDR3. TCRdb analysed the multiplex PCR reads with MiXCR anew, one entry per CDR3 protein. The profile shows a few hundred thousand distinct CDR3 sequences, approximately 16% of them singletons.

The material sequenced was blood. The chain carries TRBV11-1 and TRBJ1-2; D may be TRBD1 (5 bases). This clonotype was obtained from a woman aged 45-60 years with Graves' hyperthyroidism that later progressed to Graves' ophthalmopathy. The CDR3 DNA follows: TGTGCCAGCAGCTTCGGGACGGAAGATAACTATGGCTACACCTTC. As protein: CASSFGTEDNYGYTF.